This T cell receptor beta chain was documented in a study of T cells in Graves' hyperthyroidism and ophthalmopathy. Findings and limits, study-wide: Separation of ophthalmopathy from stable hyperthyroidism was achieved by a 13 V-J model.

The CDR3 covers 16 residues. Germline V CDR1 and CDR2: SGHNT, YYREEE (reference sequence). V was pared by 3 bases and J by 1 base, with 13 bases between. RNA transcripts provided the source from which TCR beta CDR3 regions were amplified. HTBI primers drove first-round RT-PCR of the TCR CDR3. TCRdb re-called the multiplex PCR reads with MiXCR, one entry per CDR3 protein. Here the sample spans 300,000 to 400,000 distinct CDR3 sequences, roughly 18% being singletons. Of note for this clonotype: Its antigen is unidentified.

This TCR was recovered from a woman between 45 and 65 years old with Graves' hyperthyroidism. Sequencing input: blood. The chain joins TRBV5-4 to TRBJ2-2, with D perhaps matching TRBD1 (6 bases). CDR3 loop: CASSSWTARNTGELFF. The CDR3 DNA reads as TGTGCCAGCAGCTCGTGGACAGCGAGGAACACCGGGGAGCTGTTTTTT.